The present TCR beta chain was sequenced within a study of blood T cell repertoires in COVID-19 (dated by TCRdb to between 2020 and 2021). Regarding the research as a whole: Samples covering the acute and convalescent phases of COVID-19 were provided by collaborators in the United States, Italy and Spain. The prospective study material was composed of cDNA or gDNA derived from T cells, B-cell-depleted T cells, or PBMCs. Subjects who had been exposed to COVID-19, were actively infected with it, or had recovered from it provided the deeply sampled blood TCRbeta repertoires that made up the dataset. The repertoires were made available in a free public database intended to serve as a resource for research on the immune response to SARS-CoV-2. Samples came from the ongoing ImmuneRACE study (first 160 participants) plus 1,254 subjects from 6 global collaborators. Sample metadata almost always included a de-identified subject ID, COVID-19 status, age in years and sex. Where HLA class I and class II types were available, the types were taken from metadata supplied by the sample provider, not from assay-based typing.

Regarding this clone: Its antigen specificity is not known. No base-level quality is on record; no much larger clone is a single base apart.

A distance of 10 bases separates the germline ends of V and J, which lose 5 bases and 8 bases respectively. The CDR3 covers 12 residues, taking in both the cysteine and the phenylalanine. The sequence is cut down to CDR3 DNA, 36 bases in frame from base 1. CDR1 and CDR2 are read off the germline V gene as SGHAT and FQNNGV. Whole blood was collected in K2EDTA tubes by collaborating institutions according to the institutions' own protocols. For TCRbeta analysis, collaborators shipped samples in one of three forms: frozen whole blood, isolated PBMCs, or DNA extracted from either of those sample types. Beyond this particular receptor, the publication reports: The quantity of clinical and demographic metadata differed by source and by participant and was supplied without curation.

The immunoSEQ Assay, a bias-controlled multiplex PCR, was used to amplify TCRbeta CDR3 regions from genomic DNA. In the authors' own workflow: Within the assay, amplification of reference gene primers was used to estimate how many nucleated cells each sample contained. To quantify the absolute abundance of each unique TCRbeta CDR3 rearrangement, sequence reads were collapsed and filtered. For each sample, productive Simpson clonality was calculated as the square root of Simpson's diversity index over productive rearrangements. TCRdb carries this immuneACCESS record with in-frame sequences only. Its versions omit some clonotypes, under half of them owing to an unresolved V gene in the studies checked, with the rest unexplained. That table supplies the V and J calls and clone size; D and trimming were determined from the DNA. The sample records nearly 45,000 clones, more than 75% of which are singletons. The top ten clonotypes cover around 20% of the sample.

The TCR sequence derives from a man between 65 and 85 years old with acute or convalescent COVID-19. The rearranged chain carries TRBV11-2 and TRBJ2-1; no confident D gene assignment can be made. Sequences were obtained from peripheral blood. The CDR3 region has the sequence CASSPTSDEQFF. In nucleotides, the sequence is TGTGCCAGCAGCCCCACCTCGGATGAGCAGTTCTTC.